This TCR beta chain was identified in a study of Ad26.COV2.S vaccination and SARS-CoV-2 variants. The overall study: Administration of Ad26.COV2.S was intramuscular, either once or twice 56 days apart.

Germline V gene data show CDR1 as SGDLS and CDR2 as YYNGEE. The CDR3 has 16 amino acids. The junction had 5 bases not matched to a gene; V was cut back by 3 bases and J by 6 bases. Only in-frame clones appear in the TCRdb table, and some are missing; sequencing was by immunoSEQ multiplex PCR. There are about 380,000 clones in the sample; 80% to 90% occur only once, and just under 7.5% lies in the top ten. Treatment reported: around 19 received Ad26.COV2.S at low or high dose, single or two shots; about five received placebo; per-sample allocation not given. Samples came from day 63 after the first vaccine or placebo injection.

The sequenced sample was peripheral blood, obtained in a trial of Ad26.COV2.S vaccine versus placebo. The clonotype originates from a person between 18 and 60 years old who received the Ad26.COV2.S COVID-19 vaccine or a placebo. The rearrangement links TRBV9 to TRBJ2-1; 14 bases align to TRBD2. CDR3 bases: TGTGCCAGCAGCGATACTGGACTAGCGGGAGGCAATGAGCAGTTCTTC. Translated, it gives CASSDTGLAGGNEQFF.